The TCR beta chain under discussion was sequenced for a study of Siglec-9 on CD8 T cells in melanoma. Generated by immunoSEQ multiplex PCR, the TCRdb table keeps only in-frame clones and is missing some. Seen here are approximately 39,000 clones, 65% to 85% observed once, and the top ten hold approximately 1.8%. Between the trimmed V and J ends, which lost 4 bases and 3 bases, there was a span of 15 bases. The CDR3 length is 15 residues. The V gene's germline CDR1 is SGHTS and CDR2 YDEGEE. The receptor was derived from a human donor in good health. J is TRBJ2-3 and V is TRBV5-8; the D gene could be TRBD1 or TRBD2 (5 bases each). The sequencing input was Siglec-9- CD8+ T cells sorted from blood. The chain's CDR3 is CASSPSGDPTDTQYF. CDR3 nucleotides: TGTGCCAGCAGCCCTTCCGGGGACCCAACAGATACGCAGTATTTT. Full variable domain (outside the CDR3, taken from reference TRBV5-8 and TRBJ2-3): EAGVTQSPTHLIKTRGQQATLRCSPISGHTSVYWYQQALGLGLQFLLWYDEGEERNRGNFPPRFSGRQFPNYSSELNVNALELEDSALYLCASSPSGDPTDTQYFGPGTRLTVL.